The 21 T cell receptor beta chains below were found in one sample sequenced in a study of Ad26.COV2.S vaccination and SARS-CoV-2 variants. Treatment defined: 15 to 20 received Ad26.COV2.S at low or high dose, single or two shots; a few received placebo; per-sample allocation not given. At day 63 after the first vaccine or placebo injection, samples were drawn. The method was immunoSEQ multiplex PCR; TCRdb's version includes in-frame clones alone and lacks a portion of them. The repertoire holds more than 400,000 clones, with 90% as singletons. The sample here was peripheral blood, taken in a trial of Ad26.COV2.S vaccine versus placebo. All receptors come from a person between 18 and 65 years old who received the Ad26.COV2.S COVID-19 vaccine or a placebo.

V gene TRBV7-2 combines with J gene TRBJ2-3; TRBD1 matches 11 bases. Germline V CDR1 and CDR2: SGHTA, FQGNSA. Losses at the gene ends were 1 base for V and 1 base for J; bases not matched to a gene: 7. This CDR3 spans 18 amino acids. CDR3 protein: CASSLDGDRGGGTDTQYF. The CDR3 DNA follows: TGTGCCAGCAGCTTAGACGGGGACAGGGGGGGAGGCACAGATACGCAGTATTTT.

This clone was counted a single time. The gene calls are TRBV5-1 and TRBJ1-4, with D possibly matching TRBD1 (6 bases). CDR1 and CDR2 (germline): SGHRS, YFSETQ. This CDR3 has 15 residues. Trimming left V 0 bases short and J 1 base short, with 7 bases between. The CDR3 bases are TGCGCCAGCAGCTTGGGGACAGAAACTAATGAAAAACTGTTTTTT. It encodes CASSLGTETNEKLFF.

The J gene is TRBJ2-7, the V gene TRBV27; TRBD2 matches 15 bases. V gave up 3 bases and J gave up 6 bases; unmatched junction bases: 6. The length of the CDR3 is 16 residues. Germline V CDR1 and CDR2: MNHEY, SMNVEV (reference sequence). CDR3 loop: CASSFRTSGRASEQYF. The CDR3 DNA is TGTGCCAGCAGTTTTCGGACTAGCGGGAGGGCTAGCGAGCAGTACTTC.

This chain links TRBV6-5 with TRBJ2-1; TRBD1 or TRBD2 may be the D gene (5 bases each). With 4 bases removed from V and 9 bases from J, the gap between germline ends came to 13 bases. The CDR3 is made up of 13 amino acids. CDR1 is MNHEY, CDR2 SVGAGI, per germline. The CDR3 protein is CASSSSRGGEQFF. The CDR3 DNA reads TGTGCCAGCAGTTCTAGTCGTGGGGGTGAGCAGTTCTTC.

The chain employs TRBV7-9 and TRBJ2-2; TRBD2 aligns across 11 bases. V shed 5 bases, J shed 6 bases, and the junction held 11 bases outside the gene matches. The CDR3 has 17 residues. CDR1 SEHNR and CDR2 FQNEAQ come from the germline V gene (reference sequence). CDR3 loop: CASSPRGSGRAPGELFF. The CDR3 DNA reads TGTGCCAGCAGCCCTCGCGGTAGCGGGAGGGCCCCCGGGGAGCTGTTTTTT.

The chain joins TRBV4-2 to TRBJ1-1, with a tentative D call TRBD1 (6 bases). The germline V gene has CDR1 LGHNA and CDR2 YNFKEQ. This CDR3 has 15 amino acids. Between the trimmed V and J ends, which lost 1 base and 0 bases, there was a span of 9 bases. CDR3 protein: CASSQARQVNTEAFF. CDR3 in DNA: TGTGCCAGCAGCCAAGCGCGACAGGTGAACACTGAAGCTTTCTTT.

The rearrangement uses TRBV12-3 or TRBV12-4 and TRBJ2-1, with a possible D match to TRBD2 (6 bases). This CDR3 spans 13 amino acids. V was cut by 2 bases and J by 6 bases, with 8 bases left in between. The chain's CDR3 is CASSLREINEQFF. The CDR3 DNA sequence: TGTGCCAGCAGTTTACGGGAGATCAATGAGCAGTTCTTC.

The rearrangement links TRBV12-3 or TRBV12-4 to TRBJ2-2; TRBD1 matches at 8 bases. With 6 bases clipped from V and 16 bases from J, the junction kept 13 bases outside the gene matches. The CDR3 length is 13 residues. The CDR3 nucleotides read TGTGCCAGCAGATTTCAGGGGGCGGATCGAAGGTTTTTT. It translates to CASRFQGADRRFF.

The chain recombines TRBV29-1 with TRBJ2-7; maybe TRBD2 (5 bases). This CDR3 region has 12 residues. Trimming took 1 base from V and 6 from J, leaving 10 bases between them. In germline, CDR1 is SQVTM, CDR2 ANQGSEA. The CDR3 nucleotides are TGCAGCGTTGAAGGGGGAGTGGGCGAGCAGTACTTC. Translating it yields CSVEGGVGEQYF.

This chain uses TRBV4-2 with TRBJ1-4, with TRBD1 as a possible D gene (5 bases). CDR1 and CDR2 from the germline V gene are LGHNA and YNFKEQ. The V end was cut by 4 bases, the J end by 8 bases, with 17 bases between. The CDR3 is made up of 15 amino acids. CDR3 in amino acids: CASSPTGEGLEKLFF. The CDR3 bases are TGTGCCAGCAGCCCTACCGGGGAGGGGTTGGAAAAACTGTTTTTT.

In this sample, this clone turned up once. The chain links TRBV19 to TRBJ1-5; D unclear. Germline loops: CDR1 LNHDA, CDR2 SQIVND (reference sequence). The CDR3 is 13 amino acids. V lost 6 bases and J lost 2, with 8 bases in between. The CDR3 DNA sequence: TGTGCCAGTAGCCGGGAGGGCAATCAGCCCCAGCATTTT. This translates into CASSREGNQPQHF.

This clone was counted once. The CDR3 here is CASSQDYYEQYF. The CDR3 coding sequence is TGTGCCAGCAGCCAGGACTACTACGAGCAGTACTTC. V gene TRBV14 combines with J gene TRBJ2-7, with D possibly TRBD2 on 6 matching bases. Trimming left V 3 bases short and J 3 bases short, with 6 bases between. Germline assignment: CDR1 SGHDN and CDR2 FVKESK. This CDR3 spans 12 amino acids.

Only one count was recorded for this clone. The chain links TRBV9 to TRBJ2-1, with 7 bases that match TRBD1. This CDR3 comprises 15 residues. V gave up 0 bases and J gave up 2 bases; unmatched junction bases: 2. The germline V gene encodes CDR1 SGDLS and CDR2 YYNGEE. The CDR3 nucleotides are TGTGCCAGCAGCGTAGGTAGGGGGCCCTACAATGAGCAGTTCTTC. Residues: CASSVGRGPYNEQFF. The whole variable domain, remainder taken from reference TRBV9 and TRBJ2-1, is DSGVTQTPKHLITATGQRVTLRCSPRSGDLSVYWYQQSLDQGLQFLIQYYNGEERAKGNILERFSAQQFPDLHSELNLSSLELGDSALYFCASSVGRGPYNEQFFGPGTRLTVL.

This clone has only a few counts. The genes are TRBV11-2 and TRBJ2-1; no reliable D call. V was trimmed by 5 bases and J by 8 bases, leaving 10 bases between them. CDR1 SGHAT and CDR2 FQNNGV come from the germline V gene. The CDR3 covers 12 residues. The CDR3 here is CASSHAWDEQFF. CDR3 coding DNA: TGTGCCAGCAGCCACGCCTGGGATGAGCAGTTCTTC.

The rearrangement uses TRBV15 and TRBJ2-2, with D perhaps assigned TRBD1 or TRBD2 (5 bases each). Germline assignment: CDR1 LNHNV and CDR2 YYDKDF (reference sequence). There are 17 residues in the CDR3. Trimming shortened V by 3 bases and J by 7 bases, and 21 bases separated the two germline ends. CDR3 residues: CATSRDPGALSGGELFF. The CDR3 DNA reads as TGTGCCACCAGCAGGGATCCCGGGGCCCTAAGCGGCGGGGAGCTGTTTTTT.

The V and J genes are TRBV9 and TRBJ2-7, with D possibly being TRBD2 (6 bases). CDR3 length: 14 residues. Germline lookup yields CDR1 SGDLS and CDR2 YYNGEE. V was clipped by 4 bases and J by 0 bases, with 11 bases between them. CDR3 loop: CASSFREYSYEQYF. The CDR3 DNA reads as TGTGCCAGCAGCTTCCGGGAGTACTCCTACGAGCAGTACTTC.

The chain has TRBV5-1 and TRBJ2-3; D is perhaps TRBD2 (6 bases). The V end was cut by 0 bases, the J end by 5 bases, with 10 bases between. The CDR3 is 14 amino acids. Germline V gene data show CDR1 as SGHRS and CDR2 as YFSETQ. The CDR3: CASSLGGNGDTQYF. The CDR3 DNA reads TGCGCCAGCAGCTTGGGCGGGAATGGAGATACGCAGTATTTT.

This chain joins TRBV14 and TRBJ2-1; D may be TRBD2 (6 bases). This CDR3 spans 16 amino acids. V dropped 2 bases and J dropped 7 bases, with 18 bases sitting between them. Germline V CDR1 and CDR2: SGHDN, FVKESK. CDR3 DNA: TGTGCCAGCAGCCAAACTGGGACTCCGGGAAGGAATGAGCAGTTCTTC. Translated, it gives CASSQTGTPGRNEQFF.

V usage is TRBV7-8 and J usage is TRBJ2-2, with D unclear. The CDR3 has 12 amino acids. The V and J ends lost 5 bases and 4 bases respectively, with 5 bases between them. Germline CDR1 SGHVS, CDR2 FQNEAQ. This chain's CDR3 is CASSHSTGELFF. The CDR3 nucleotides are TGTGCCAGCAGCCACTCCACCGGGGAGCTGTTTTTT.

CDR3 in amino acids: CASSCYEQYF. The CDR3 DNA follows: TGTGCCAGCAGTTGCTACGAGCAGTACTTC. The V and J genes are TRBV27 and TRBJ2-7; D gene uncertain. CDR3 length: 10 amino acids. The ends were cut back, 4 bases at V and 3 bases at J, with 1 base in the middle. The germline gives CDR1 MNHEY, CDR2 SMNVEV (reference sequence).

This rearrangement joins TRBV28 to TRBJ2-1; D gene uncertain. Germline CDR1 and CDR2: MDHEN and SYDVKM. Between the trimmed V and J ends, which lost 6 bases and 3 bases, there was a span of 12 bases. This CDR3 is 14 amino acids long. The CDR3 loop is CASSLTMNYNEQFF. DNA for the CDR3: TGTGCCAGCAGCCTTACAATGAACTACAATGAGCAGTTCTTC.